This T cell receptor (beta chain) derives from a study of blood T cells in healthy people across ages. Germline V lookup: CDR1 DFQATT, CDR2 SNEGSKA (reference sequence). Trimming left V 0 bases short and J 1 base short, with 12 bases between. The CDR3 has 15 amino acids. The second PCR ran roughly 7 to 12 cycles with a sample-barcoded 5' primer and J-beta primers. Tags on each cDNA molecule came from a template-switch adaptor with 12 random nucleotides. TCRdb independently ran MiXCR on the 5' RACE reads; one entry per CDR3 protein. This sample has hundreds of thousands of distinct CDR3 sequences, with around 42% found just once. Concerning this clonotype: Its antigen is not known.

Notes on the study in general: A strong correlation was found between TCR beta diversity and the percentage of naive T cells.

It was approximately 10 milliliters of peripheral blood that were drawn from each donor. With each sample, at least 5 micrograms of total RNA were extracted. This TCR derives from a man aged 55 to 70 in good health. Sequenced: blood. This chain uses TRBV20-1 with TRBJ1-1, with D perhaps TRBD1 (5 bases). The CDR3 DNA reads TGCAGTGCTAGAGATGGCGGGGCCGGGAACACTGAAGCTTTCTTT. Residues: CSARDGGAGNTEAFF.